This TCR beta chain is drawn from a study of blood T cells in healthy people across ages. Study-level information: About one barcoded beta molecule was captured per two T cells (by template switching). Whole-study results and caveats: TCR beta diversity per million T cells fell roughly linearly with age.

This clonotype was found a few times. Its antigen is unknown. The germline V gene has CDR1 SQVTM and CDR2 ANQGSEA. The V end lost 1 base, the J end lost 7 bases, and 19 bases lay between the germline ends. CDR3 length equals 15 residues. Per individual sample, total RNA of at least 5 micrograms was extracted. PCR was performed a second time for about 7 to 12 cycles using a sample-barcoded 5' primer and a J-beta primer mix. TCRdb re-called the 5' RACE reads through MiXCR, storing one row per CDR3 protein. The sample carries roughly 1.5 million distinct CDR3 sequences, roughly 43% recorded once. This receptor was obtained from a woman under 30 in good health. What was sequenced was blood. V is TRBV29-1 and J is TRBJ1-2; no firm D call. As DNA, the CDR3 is TGCAGCGTTGAAGGGACGGGGTTTAGTGTTGCTGGCTACACCTTC. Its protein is CSVEGTGFSVAGYTF.